Presented here are 12 T cell receptor beta chains from one specimen sequenced in a study of blood T cell repertoires in COVID-19. Profiling relied on immunoSEQ multiplex PCR, and the TCRdb table lists in-frame clones only, not all of them. This repertoire shows 150,000 to 170,000 clones, 84% found once; its top ten account for roughly 7%. The sample was PBMCs or T cells enriched from blood (not recorded which). All receptors derive from a man aged 45 to 65 who had recovered from COVID-19.

This chain joins TRBV25-1 and TRBJ1-1; tentative D call: TRBD1 (5 bases). This CDR3 comprises 14 residues. Per the germline V gene, CDR1 is MGHDK and CDR2 is SYGVNS. The germline V and J ends were trimmed by 1 base and 7 bases, with 13 bases remaining between them. CDR3 region: CASSEWQGFDEAFF. In DNA, the CDR3 is TGTGCCAGCAGTGAATGGCAGGGCTTTGATGAAGCTTTCTTT.

V gene TRBV7-6 combines with J gene TRBJ2-3, with 8 bases identical to TRBD1. In germline, CDR1 is SGHVS, CDR2 FNYEAQ. This CDR3 spans 15 amino acids. The ends lost 3 bases at V and 0 bases at J; junction bases unmatched: 2. CDR3 in DNA: TGTGCCAGCAGCTTCCGGACAGGGAGCACAGATACGCAGTATTTT. Encoded protein: CASSFRTGSTDTQYF.

This chain connects TRBV5-4 to TRBJ2-7; the match to TRBD1 covers 7 bases. Germline loops: CDR1 SGHNT, CDR2 YYREEE (reference sequence). The CDR3 loop spans 13 amino acids. The V segment lost 2 bases and the J segment 6 bases; nucleotides outside the gene matches: 5. The CDR3 region has the DNA TGTGCCAGCAGCTTAACAGGGGATCTCGAGCAGTACTTC. It encodes CASSLTGDLEQYF.

The chain recombines TRBV7-9 with TRBJ1-2, with a weak D call TRBD1 (5 bases). The germline gives CDR1 SEHNR, CDR2 FQNEAQ (reference sequence). The CDR3 consists of 15 residues. Trimming removed 1 base from V and 8 bases from J, with 17 bases in between. Here the CDR3 DNA reads TGTGCCAGCAGCTTAGGACTCGGGAGGGACGGGGGCTACACCTTC. As protein: CASSLGLGRDGGYTF.

The chain has TRBV7-6 and TRBJ2-5; D uncertain. The CDR3 is 13 amino acids. V shed 0 bases and J shed 2 bases, with 4 bases lying between them. Germline V CDR1 and CDR2: SGHVS, FNYEAQ. CDR3 residues: CASSLALQETQYF. In DNA, the CDR3 is TGTGCCAGCAGCTTAGCTCTACAAGAGACCCAGTACTTC.

The chain joins TRBV5-1 to TRBJ2-1, with 9 bases that match TRBD2. The germline CDR1 and CDR2 sequences are SGHRS and YFSETQ. CDR3 length equals 15 residues. Germline trimming cut 0 bases from V and 6 bases from J; bases unmatched to any gene: 4. The CDR3 is CASSLAVLAGNEQFF. The CDR3 DNA reads as TGCGCCAGCAGCTTGGCTGTACTAGCGGGCAATGAGCAGTTCTTC.

CDR3 region: CSASPSSGGFQETQYF. In DNA form, the CDR3 reads TGCAGTGCTAGTCCGTCTAGCGGGGGCTTCCAAGAGACCCAGTACTTC. The chain couples TRBV20-1 to TRBJ2-5; 10 bases fit TRBD2. Germline V gene sequence: CDR1 DFQATT, CDR2 SNEGSKA (reference sequence). J lost 1 base, V lost 3 bases, and 8 bases had no gene match. CDR3 length: 16 residues.

J is TRBJ1-2 and V is TRBV10-3; TRBD1 matches 11 bases. Germline trimming cut 10 bases from V and 8 bases from J; bases unmatched to any gene: 6. CDR1 and CDR2 from the germline V gene are ENHRY and SYGVKD. This CDR3 has 12 amino acids. The CDR3 reads CATDRGRSGYTF. The CDR3 DNA follows: TGTGCCACGGACAGGGGGCGATCGGGCTACACCTTC.

This chain joins TRBV18 and TRBJ1-4; TRBD1 matches 10 bases. The germline CDR1 and CDR2 sequences are KGHSH and LQKENI. The CDR3 covers 18 residues. J lost 1 base, V lost 6 bases, and 11 bases had no gene match. In nucleotides, the CDR3 is TGTGCCAGCTCCCCATTGACAGGGGGCATTGGAACTAATGAAAAACTGTTTTTT. Protein: CASSPLTGGIGTNEKLFF.

The chain links TRBV7-8 to TRBJ2-7, with a possible D match to TRBD2 (6 bases). Germline CDR1 is SGHVS and CDR2 is FQNEAQ. Trimming cost V 0 bases and J 5 bases, with 11 bases left between them. CDR3 length: 14 residues. Here the CDR3 reads CASSLAPGDHEQYF. The CDR3 region has the DNA TGTGCCAGCAGCTTAGCGCCGGGGGACCACGAGCAGTACTTC.

This chain links TRBV11-2 with TRBJ2-1; 8 bases map to TRBD2. Trimming took 7 bases from V and 9 from J; bases not matched to a gene: 17. The CDR3 length is 16 residues. Germline-derived CDR1 and CDR2 are SGHAT and FQNNGV. CDR3 loop: CASTTIRSSGVGEQFF. CDR3 nucleotide sequence: TGTGCCAGCACCACTATCAGGAGTAGCGGGGTGGGTGAGCAGTTCTTC.

The rearrangement links TRBV18 to TRBJ1-1; no definite D call. V lost 5 bases and J 2 bases, leaving 6 bases between the germline ends. CDR3 length: 12 residues. Germline V gene data show CDR1 as KGHSH and CDR2 as LQKENI. The CDR3 sequence is CASSTLNTEAFF. CDR3 coding DNA: TGTGCCAGCTCAACTCTTAACACTGAAGCTTTCTTT.